The present T cell receptor beta chain was sequenced within a study of beta chain features in type 1 diabetes. Across the study: Investigators examined roughly 99,000,000 sorted cells across all samples.

The study's findings and limits: Moderate yet significant TCRB CDR3 shortening was seen in Type 1 diabetes patients in all four CD4+ subsets. Highly expressing activated T cells could be over-counted with a cDNA template. Researchers could not determine here whether HLA type influences TCRB rearrangement.

This clone came up a few times. Its antigen is unknown. The CDR3 has 16 residues. Germline V gene sequence: CDR1 LNHNV, CDR2 YYDKDF (reference sequence). Trimming shortened V by 2 bases and J by 0 bases, and 12 bases separated the two germline ends. The authors reverse transcribed all of the isolated RNA, so sequencing captured expressed TCRB transcripts. Profiling relied on immunoSEQ multiplex PCR, and the TCRdb table lists in-frame clones only, not all of them. The table shows about 340,000 clones, with approximately 15% occurring only once. V usage is TRBV15 and J usage is TRBJ2-3, with D unclear. Sequenced input: naive CD4+ T cells from blood. The TCR was taken from a woman under 30 with type 1 diabetes. In DNA form, the CDR3 reads TGTGCCACCAGCAGATCCAGGCTTCTTAGCACAGATACGCAGTATTTT. It yields the protein CATSRSRLLSTDTQYF. Full variable domain (outside the CDR3, taken from reference TRBV15 and TRBJ2-3): DAMVIQNPRYQVTQFGKPVTLSCSQTLNHNVMYWYQQKSSQAPKLLFHYYDKDFNNEADTPDNFQSRRPNTSFCFLDIRSPGLGDTAMYLCATSRSRLLSTDTQYFGPGTRLTVL.